What follows describes a single T cell receptor beta chain. Its antigen remains unknown. Viral peptide pools were used in the ViraFEST assay to expand antigen-specific CD4+ T cells, and sequencing came afterward. Isolation of CD4+ T cells took place after more than 9 days of culture. Vaccinated recipients, who were negative for nucleocapsid antibodies, had no history of SARS-CoV-2 infection. About 2 million PBMC were placed in each well, which was supplemented with roughly 9.1 IU/ml IL-2 and 8.5 to 10 ug/ml peptides. This entry is derived from a study of vaccination effects on CD4 cells after COVID-19. Study-wide context: BNT162b2 vaccine or mRNA-1273 vaccine was given to participants in two doses. Overall study findings and caveats: Healthy vaccinees' vaccine-induced clones included only 1 of 255 cross-reacting with common cold coronaviruses. In the late period after vaccination, infection- and vaccine-induced clones contracted markedly.

Trimming took off 0 bases at V and 0 bases at J, with 11 bases between the two ends. CDR3 size: 16 residues. Germline CDR1 MGHRA, CDR2 YSYEKL. Libraries were prepared by immunoSEQ multiplex PCR; TCRdb keeps only in-frame clonotypes and omits some of them. The data show roughly 67,000 clones, more than 60% seen once. The clonotype comes from a human donor who received a COVID-19 vaccine. The specimen comprised CD4+ T cells from PBMCs cultured with SARS-CoV-2 spike peptides, sampled before COVID-19 vaccination. The rearrangement links TRBV4-1 to TRBJ1-2, with unresolved D. CDR3 loop: CASSQEPANSNYGYTF. CDR3 coding DNA: TGCGCCAGCAGCCAAGAGCCAGCCAATTCTAACTATGGCTACACCTTC.